The rows below give T cell receptor beta chains drawn from one sample of a study of OX40 agonist ivuxolimab in advanced cancers. Only in-frame clones appear in the TCRdb table, and some are missing; sequencing was by immunoSEQ multiplex PCR. The data show tens of thousands of clones, approximately 83% seen once. Here the sequenced sample was CD4+ or CD8+ T cells sorted from blood, taken in a trial of the OX40 agonist ivuxolimab. Receptors originate from an adult with an advanced solid tumor such as melanoma, head and neck, liver or kidney cancer. The CDR3 runs from the conserved cysteine through the conserved F or W. Each record gives: D gene, V gene, clone size, J gene, CDR3 DNA, CDR3 protein. D genes are given only for firm matches. Some rows have no size entry. The others give once, few or many, or a class for an expanded clone.

-	TRBV18	once	TRBJ2-5	TGTGCCAGCTCACCAGCCGGAGAGACCCAGTACTTC	CASSPAGETQYF
TRBD1	TRBV6-5	-	TRBJ1-5	TGTGCCAGCACCAGGGGGTCGGGTCAGCCCCAGCATTTT	CASTRGSGQPQHF
-	TRBV12-5	-	TRBJ1-2	TGTGCTAGTGGTTTGACACTTAACTATGGCTACACCTTC	CASGLTLNYGYTF
TRBD1	TRBV7-3	-	TRBJ1-4	TGTGCCAGCAGCAGGGGGACAGGGAGGGAAAAACTGTTTTTT	CASSRGTGREKLFF
-	TRBV15	few	TRBJ1-5	TGTGCCACCGCCGACAGGCCCCTAGGGAGCAATCAGCCCCAGCATTTT	CATADRPLGSNQPQHF
-	TRBV7-2	-	TRBJ2-7	TGTGCCAGCAGCTTAGAGACTCACTACGAGCAGTACTTC	CASSLETHYEQYF
TRBD2	TRBV7-2	-	TRBJ2-7	TGTGCCAGCAGCTTAGTGCTAGCGGGGGGCAACGAGCAGTACTTC	CASSLVLAGGNEQYF
-	TRBV12-5	few	TRBJ2-7	TGTGCTAGTGGTTCACGGCCCCTTCTGGACGAGCAGTACTTC	CASGSRPLLDEQYF
-	TRBV6-1	-	TRBJ1-2	TGTGCCAGCAGTGAAAGGAGCCCGTCGAGGTATGGCTACACCTTC	CASSERSPSRYGYTF
TRBD2	TRBV7-2	-	TRBJ2-7	TGTGCCAGCAGCTTTCGGGGGGCCTACGAGCAGTACTTC	CASSFRGAYEQYF
-	TRBV20-1	-	TRBJ1-2	TGCAGTGCTAAGACCACCAGTTACTACACCTTC	CSAKTTSYYTF
-	TRBV19	once	TRBJ1-5	TGTGCCAGTAGTATAGATGAGGGGCAGCTACATCAGCCCCAGCATTTT	CASSIDEGQLHQPQHF
TRBD1	TRBV5-6	-	TRBJ1-2	TGTGCCAGCAGCCTGGGACAGGGACCTAACTATGGCTACACCTTC	CASSLGQGPNYGYTF
-	TRBV7-3	-	TRBJ2-1	TGTGCCAGCAGCGCCACAGGGACGGAGTACAATGAGCAGTTCTTC	CASSATGTEYNEQFF
-	TRBV19	-	TRBJ2-4	TGTGCCAGTAGTATTAGGGCAGGGGGGAACATTCAGTACTTC	CASSIRAGGNIQYF
TRBD1	TRBV23-1	-	TRBJ1-5	TGCGCCAGCAGTCAAGAGGACAGGGGGATCGTAGGTCAGCCCCAGCATTTT	CASSQEDRGIVGQPQHF
TRBD2	TRBV11-3	-	TRBJ2-7	TGTGCCAGCAGCTTAGCGGGGGGGCCCTACGAGCAGTACTTC	CASSLAGGPYEQYF
TRBD1	TRBV5-1	-	TRBJ1-1	TGCGCCAGCAGCTCCGGACAGGCGGGTACTGAAGCTTTCTTT	CASSSGQAGTEAFF
-	TRBV9	-	TRBJ1-5	TGTGCCAGCAGCTTCGACGGAGGTGGGCAGCCCCAGCATTTT	CASSFDGGGQPQHF